This T cell receptor beta chain was identified during a study of blood T cell repertoires in COVID-19. The CDR3 loop spans 16 amino acids. CDR1 and CDR2 from the germline V gene are SGHTA and FQGTGA. With 3 bases clipped from V and 5 bases from J, the junction kept 7 bases outside the gene matches. In the authors' methods: For nucleated cells, counts were estimated from reference gene primer amplification. Some clones are missing from TCRdb's copy, which holds only in-frame ones; the method was immunoSEQ multiplex PCR. V and J calls and clone size are as listed in that table; D and trimming were resolved from the DNA. The top ten hold 3.9% of the sample, which has about 70,000 clones, roughly 86% seen once.

What was sequenced was peripheral blood. The TCR was taken from a man between 65 and 85 years old with active COVID-19. This chain joins TRBV7-3 and TRBJ2-7, with 13 bases aligning to TRBD2. The CDR3 nucleotides read TGTGCCAGCAGCTTGAGGGGACTAGCGGGACAGGACGAGCAGTACTTC. As protein: CASSLRGLAGQDEQYF.